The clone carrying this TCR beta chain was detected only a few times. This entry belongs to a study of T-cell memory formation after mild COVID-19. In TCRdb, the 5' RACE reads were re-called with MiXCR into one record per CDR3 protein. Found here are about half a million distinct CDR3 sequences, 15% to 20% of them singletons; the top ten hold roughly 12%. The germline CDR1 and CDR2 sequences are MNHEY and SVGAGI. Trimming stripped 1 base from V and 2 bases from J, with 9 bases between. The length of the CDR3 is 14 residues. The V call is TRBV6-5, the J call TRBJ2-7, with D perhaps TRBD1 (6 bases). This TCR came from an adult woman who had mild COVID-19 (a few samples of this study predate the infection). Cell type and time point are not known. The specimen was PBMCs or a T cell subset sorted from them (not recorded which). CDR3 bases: TGTGCCAGCAGTTACTTGGACAGCACCTACGAGCAGTACTTC. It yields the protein CASSYLDSTYEQYF.